A single TCR beta chain is shown here with its context. This entry is derived from a study of blood T cells in healthy people across ages. A second PCR of about 7 to 12 cycles used a sample-barcoded 5' primer and a J-beta primer mix. The template-switch adaptor, which had 12 random nucleotides, put a tag on each cDNA molecule. TCRdb fed the 5' RACE reads into MiXCR, producing one record per CDR3 protein. The sample has around 1.5 million distinct CDR3 sequences; almost 60% are singletons. This TCR came from a young man in good health. Sequenced input: blood.

CDR3 in amino acids: CAISETGTARTGELFF. The CDR3 DNA reads TGTGCCATCAGTGAGACCGGGACAGCGAGGACCGGGGAGCTGTTTTTT. The chain couples TRBV10-3 to TRBJ2-2; 7 positions match TRBD1. The CDR3 runs to 16 residues. V lost 2 bases, J lost 5 bases, and 8 bases stayed unmatched. CDR1 and CDR2 from the germline V gene are ENHRY and SYGVKD.